Listed below are T cell receptor beta chains from one sample, sequenced in a study of glioma-infiltrating T cells after dendritic cell vaccination. Produced via immunoSEQ multiplex PCR; TCRdb's table is partial and in-frame only. The repertoire holds just under 100,000 clones, with 65% to 85% as singletons. The source was blood, collected after dendritic cell vaccination. These receptors all stem from a human donor with glioblastoma. CDR3s include the opening cysteine and the closing phenylalanine or tryptophan. Fields, in order: V gene, D gene, clone size, J gene, CDR3 protein, CDR3 DNA. D genes are given only for firm matches. Expanded clones get a size class; other rows say once, few or many, or leave the size out.

TRBV5-1	TRBD2	-	TRBJ2-1	CASSSGTSGGSSYNEQFF	TGCGCCAGCAGCTCCGGGACTAGCGGGGGGAGCTCCTACAATGAGCAGTTCTTC
TRBV23-1	TRBD1	once	TRBJ2-7	CASSQGDRGGSYEQYF	TGCGCCAGCAGTCAGGGGGACAGGGGCGGCTCCTACGAGCAGTACTTC
TRBV5-4	-	-	TRBJ2-3	CASSLKGPSDTQYF	TGTGCCAGCAGCTTGAAGGGGCCGTCAGATACGCAGTATTTT
TRBV30	TRBD1	-	TRBJ1-4	CAWSDKTGVTEKLFF	TGTGCCTGGAGTGACAAAACAGGGGTGACTGAAAAACTGTTTTTT
TRBV27	TRBD1	-	TRBJ2-5	CASSPRTGAFGTQYF	TGTGCCAGCAGTCCCCGTACAGGGGCCTTCGGGACCCAGTACTTC
TRBV11-2	-	-	TRBJ1-1	CASSLAVAAEAFF	TGTGCCAGCAGCTTAGCCGTGGCAGCTGAAGCTTTCTTT
TRBV25-1	TRBD2	-	TRBJ2-7	CASGPGGPPTVALREQYF	TGTGCCAGCGGACCGGGAGGGCCCCCGACAGTGGCCCTGCGCGAGCAGTACTTC
TRBV30	-	-	TRBJ2-5	CAWGETRGPWETQYF	TGTGCCTGGGGCGAAACCAGGGGCCCTTGGGAGACCCAGTACTTC
TRBV7-2	-	-	TRBJ1-2	CASSLGSDNTNYGYTF	TGTGCCAGCAGCTTAGGTTCAGACAACACTAACTATGGCTACACCTTC
TRBV11-2	TRBD1	once	TRBJ1-1	CASSLGPRDRKMNTEAFF	TGTGCCAGCAGCTTAGGGCCCCGGGACAGGAAAATGAACACTGAAGCTTTCTTT
TRBV5-1	-	-	TRBJ1-1	CASSFASETEAFF	TGCGCCAGCAGCTTCGCGAGCGAGACTGAAGCTTTCTTT
TRBV5-1	-	-	TRBJ2-1	CASSPRDTTYNEQFF	TGCGCCAGCAGCCCCCGGGACACCACCTACAATGAGCAGTTCTTC
TRBV5-1	TRBD1	-	TRBJ2-7	CASGGTGIDDEQYF	TGCGCCAGCGGGGGGACAGGGATCGACGACGAGCAGTACTTC
TRBV28	TRBD1	-	TRBJ2-7	CASSVTGTGSYEQYF	TGTGCCAGCAGTGTTACCGGGACAGGGTCTTACGAGCAGTACTTC
TRBV9	-	-	TRBJ2-1	CASSVGRTLNEQFF	TGTGCCAGCAGCGTGGGCCGAACTCTCAATGAGCAGTTCTTC
TRBV4-2	TRBD2	few	TRBJ2-3	CASSQRRTSGSMGADTQYF	TGTGCCAGCAGCCAGAGGCGGACTAGCGGGAGCATGGGGGCAGATACGCAGTATTTT
TRBV7-9	TRBD1	few	TRBJ2-3	CASSSLGTGLDTQYF	TGTGCCAGCAGCTCCCTCGGGACAGGGTTGGATACGCAGTATTTT
TRBV9	-	-	TRBJ1-2	CASSVARGGLFYGYTF	TGTGCCAGCAGCGTAGCTCGGGGGGGGCTCTTCTATGGCTACACCTTC
TRBV10-1	-	-	TRBJ2-7	CASSGDSSYEQYF	TGCGCCAGCAGTGGAGACAGCTCCTACGAGCAGTACTTC
TRBV7-9	TRBD1	-	TRBJ1-2	CASSSLTGANYGYTF	TGTGCCAGCAGCTCCTTGACAGGGGCGAACTATGGCTACACCTTC
TRBV7-2	-	-	TRBJ1-6	CASSRTADNSPLHF	TGTGCCAGCAGCCGGACAGCCGATAATTCACCCCTCCACTTT
TRBV5-1	TRBD2	-	TRBJ2-3	CASRPRSGSRTDTQYF	TGCGCCAGCCGTCCCCGTAGCGGGAGTCGGACAGATACGCAGTATTTT
TRBV4-1	TRBD1	-	TRBJ2-5	CASSLGTRQGETQYF	TGCGCCAGCAGCTTAGGGACCAGACAGGGAGAGACCCAGTACTTC
TRBV19	TRBD1	once	TRBJ2-2	CASSLLLGTGNTGELFF	TGTGCCAGTAGTCTATTACTCGGGACAGGGAACACCGGGGAGCTGTTTTTT
TRBV7-3	TRBD2	once	TRBJ2-3	CASSPGRAPTDTQYF	TGTGCCAGCAGCCCAGGGAGGGCCCCCACAGATACGCAGTATTTT
TRBV10-3	TRBD1	-	TRBJ1-1	CAISERDRETNTEAFF	TGTGCCATCAGTGAGCGGGACAGGGAAACGAACACTGAAGCTTTCTTT
TRBV5-6	TRBD2	few	TRBJ2-5	CASRAGLAGEETQYF	TGTGCCAGCAGGGCCGGACTAGCGGGAGAAGAGACCCAGTACTTC
TRBV10-2	-	-	TRBJ1-2	CASRGFRQRGPPNYGYTF	TGCGCCAGCAGGGGTTTTCGACAGAGAGGTCCCCCTAACTATGGCTACACCTTC